The source of this T cell receptor (beta chain) is a study of blood T cell repertoires in COVID-19. On the study more broadly: Whether acute or convalescent, the COVID-19 samples came from the United States, Italy and Spain.

Grouping used clinical history reported by participants in a survey and questionnaire. As to this clone: Other DNA sequences in the sample encode the same CDR3.

Method: immunoSEQ multiplex PCR; TCRdb's copy keeps in-frame clones and lacks some. The sample holds some 320,000 clones, over 90% seen once. This clonotype was sampled from a woman aged 25 to 45 who had been exposed to COVID-19. Input material: PBMCs or T cells enriched from blood (not recorded which).

The CDR3 nucleotides are TGTGCCAGCAGCCGAGAGGGAGGGGGAGGCTACACCTTC. Residues: CASSREGGGGYTF. The V and J genes are TRBV3-1 (or the pseudogene TRBV3-2) and TRBJ1-2, with a possible D match to TRBD1 (6 bases). The CDR3 extends over 13 amino acids. V was pared by 4 bases and J by 8 bases, with 14 bases between. Germline assignment: CDR1 LGHDT and CDR2 YNNKEL (reference sequence).